A single TCR beta chain is shown here with its context. Its target is not known. This sample was taken from a study of ipilimumab plus nivolumab after autologous stem cell transplantation. Study in general: Median doses per patient: roughly five ipilimumab, 8 or 9 nivolumab.

General study results and limits: The authors say TCR, Treg and microbiome findings warrant further study.

Sequencing used immunoSEQ multiplex PCR; TCRdb keeps in-frame clones, though not all of them. Seen here are 15,000 or so clones, more than 80% observed once, and the top ten hold around 20%. V trimming: 2 bases; J trimming: 7 bases; junction bases outside the gene matches: 18. There are 19 residues in the CDR3. CDR1 SGHAT and CDR2 FQNNGV come from the germline V gene. Ipilimumab, 1 mg/kg, started 14 to 28 days after autologous transplant. Through week 26, nivolumab 3 mg/kg IV was given weeks 1, 4, 7, 10, then biweekly. The sequenced sample was PBMCs, obtained in a trial of ipilimumab plus nivolumab as post-transplant consolidation. This clonotype originated in a male donor with diffuse large B-cell lymphoma. The rearrangement joins TRBV11-2 to TRBJ2-7; the match to TRBD2 covers 12 bases. CDR3 region: CASSLSGLAGGRTLLEQYF. Here the CDR3 DNA reads TGTGCCAGCAGCTTATCCGGGCTAGCGGGAGGGAGGACGCTATTGGAGCAGTACTTC.